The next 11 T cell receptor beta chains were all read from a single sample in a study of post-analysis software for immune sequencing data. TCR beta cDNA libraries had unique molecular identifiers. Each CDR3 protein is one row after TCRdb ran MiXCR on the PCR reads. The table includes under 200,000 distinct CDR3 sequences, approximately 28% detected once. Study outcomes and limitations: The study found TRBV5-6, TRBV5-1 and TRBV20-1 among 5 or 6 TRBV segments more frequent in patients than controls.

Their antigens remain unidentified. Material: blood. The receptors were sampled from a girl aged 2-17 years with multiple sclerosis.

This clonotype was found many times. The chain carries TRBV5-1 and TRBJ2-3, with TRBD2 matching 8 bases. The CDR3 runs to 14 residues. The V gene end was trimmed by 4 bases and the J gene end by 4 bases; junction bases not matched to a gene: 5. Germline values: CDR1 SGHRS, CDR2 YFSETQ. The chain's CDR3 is CASSLGLVADTQYF. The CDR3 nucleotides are TGCGCCAGCAGCCTGGGACTAGTAGCAGATACGCAGTATTTT.

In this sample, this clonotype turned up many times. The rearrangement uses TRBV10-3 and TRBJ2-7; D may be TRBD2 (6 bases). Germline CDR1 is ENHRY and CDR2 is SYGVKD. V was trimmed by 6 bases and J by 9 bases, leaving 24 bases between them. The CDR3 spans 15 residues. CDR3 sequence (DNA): TGTGCCATCAGCCCGGACTCGGGTGAAGCGGGCCTGCAGTACTTC. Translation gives CAISPDSGEAGLQYF.

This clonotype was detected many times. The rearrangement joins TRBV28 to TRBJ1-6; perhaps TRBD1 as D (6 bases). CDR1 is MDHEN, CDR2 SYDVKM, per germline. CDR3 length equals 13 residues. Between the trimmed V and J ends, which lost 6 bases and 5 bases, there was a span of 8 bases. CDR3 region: CASRYRDNSPLHF. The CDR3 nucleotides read TGTGCCAGCAGGTACAGGGATAATTCACCCCTCCACTTT.

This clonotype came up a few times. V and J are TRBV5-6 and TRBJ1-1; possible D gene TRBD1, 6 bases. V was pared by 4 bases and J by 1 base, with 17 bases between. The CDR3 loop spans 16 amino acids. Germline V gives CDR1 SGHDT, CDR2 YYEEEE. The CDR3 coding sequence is TGTGCCAGCAGCCCCCCGGGCTGGACAGCGAACACTGAAGCTTTCTTT. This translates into CASSPPGWTANTEAFF.

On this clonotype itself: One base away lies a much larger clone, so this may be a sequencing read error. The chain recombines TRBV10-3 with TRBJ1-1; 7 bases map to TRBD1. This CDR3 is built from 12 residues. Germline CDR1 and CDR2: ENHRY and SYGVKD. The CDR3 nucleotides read TGTGCCAGCAGTCGACAGGGAAATTGGGCTTTCTTT. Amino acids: CASSRQGNWAFF.

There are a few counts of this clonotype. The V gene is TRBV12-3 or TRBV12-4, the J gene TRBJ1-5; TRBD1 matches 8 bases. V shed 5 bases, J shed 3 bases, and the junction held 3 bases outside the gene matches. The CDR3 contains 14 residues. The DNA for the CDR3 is TGTGCCAGCAGTCCGGACAGGGTCAATCAGCCCCAGCATTTT. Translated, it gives CASSPDRVNQPQHF.

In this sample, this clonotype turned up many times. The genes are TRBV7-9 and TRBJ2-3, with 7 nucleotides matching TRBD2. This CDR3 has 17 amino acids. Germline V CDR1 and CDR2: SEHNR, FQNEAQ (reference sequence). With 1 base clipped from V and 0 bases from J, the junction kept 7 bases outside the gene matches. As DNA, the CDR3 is TGTGCCAGCAGCTTAGTATTGGTGCGGGAGAGCACAGATACGCAGTATTTT. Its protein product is CASSLVLVRESTDTQYF.

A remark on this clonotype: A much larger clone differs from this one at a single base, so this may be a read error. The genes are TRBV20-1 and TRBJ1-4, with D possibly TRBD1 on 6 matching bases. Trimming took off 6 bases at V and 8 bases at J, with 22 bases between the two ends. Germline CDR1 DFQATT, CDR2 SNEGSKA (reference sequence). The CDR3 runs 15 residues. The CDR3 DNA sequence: TGCAGTGCCACCTACTGGGGGGCCTCTCCGGAAAAACTGTTTTTT. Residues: CSATYWGASPEKLFF.

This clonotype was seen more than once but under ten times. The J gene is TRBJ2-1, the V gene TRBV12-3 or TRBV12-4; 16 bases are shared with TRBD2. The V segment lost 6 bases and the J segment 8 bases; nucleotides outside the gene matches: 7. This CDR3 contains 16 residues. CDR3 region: CASRPGLAGGPDEQFF. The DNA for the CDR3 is TGTGCCAGCAGACCGGGACTAGCGGGAGGGCCCGATGAGCAGTTCTTC.

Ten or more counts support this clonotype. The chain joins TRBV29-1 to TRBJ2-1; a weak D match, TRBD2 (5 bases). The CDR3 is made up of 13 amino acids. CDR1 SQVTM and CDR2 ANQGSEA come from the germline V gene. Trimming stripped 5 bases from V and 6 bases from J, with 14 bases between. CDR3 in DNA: TGCAGCGTTACCCCCGGCGGACTCAATGAGCAGTTCTTC. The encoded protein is CSVTPGGLNEQFF.

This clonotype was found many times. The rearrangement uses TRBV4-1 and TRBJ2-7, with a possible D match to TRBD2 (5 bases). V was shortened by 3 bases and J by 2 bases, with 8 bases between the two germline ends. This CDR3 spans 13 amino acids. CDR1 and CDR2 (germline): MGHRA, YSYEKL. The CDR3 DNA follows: TGCGCCAGCAGCCACCCGGGGACCTACGAGCAGTACTTC. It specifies CASSHPGTYEQYF.